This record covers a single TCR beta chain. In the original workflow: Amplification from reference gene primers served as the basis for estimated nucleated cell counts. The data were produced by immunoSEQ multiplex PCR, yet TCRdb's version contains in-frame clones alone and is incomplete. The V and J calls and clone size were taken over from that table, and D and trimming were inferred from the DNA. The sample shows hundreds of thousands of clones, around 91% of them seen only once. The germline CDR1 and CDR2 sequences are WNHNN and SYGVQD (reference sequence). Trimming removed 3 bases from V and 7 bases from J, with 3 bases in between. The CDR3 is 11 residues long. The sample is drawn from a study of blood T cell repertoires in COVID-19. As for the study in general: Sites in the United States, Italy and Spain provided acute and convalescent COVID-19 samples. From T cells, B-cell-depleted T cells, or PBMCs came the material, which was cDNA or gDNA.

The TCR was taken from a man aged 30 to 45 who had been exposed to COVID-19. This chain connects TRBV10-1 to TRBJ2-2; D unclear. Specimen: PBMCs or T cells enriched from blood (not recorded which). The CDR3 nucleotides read TGCGCCAGCAGTGACGGCGGGGAGCTGTTTTTT. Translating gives CASSDGGELFF.